This T cell receptor (beta chain) originates from a study of cytomegalovirus exposure and HLA in healthy donors. Trimming removed 4 bases from V and 6 bases from J; junction bases left unmatched: 5. This CDR3 is 13 amino acids long. Per germline, CDR1 SGHTA and CDR2 FQGTGA. A multiplex PCR was run with 60 Vbeta primers and 13 Jbeta primers. Method: immunoSEQ multiplex PCR; TCRdb's copy keeps in-frame clones and lacks some. In the table there are 200,000 to 250,000 clones, approximately 81% of which are singletons. Sequencing was performed on PBMCs. V usage is TRBV7-3 and J usage is TRBJ2-7; 8 positions match TRBD1. The source is a human donor in good health. The CDR3 spells CASSWDRLGEQYF. The DNA of the CDR3 is TGTGCCAGCAGCTGGGACAGGTTAGGCGAGCAGTACTTC.